Below, 30 T cell receptor beta chains from the same sample are listed, as sequenced in a study of CD8 T cells in Susac syndrome. RNA was extracted with the RNeasy kit, and a quantity of roughly 0.5 to 1 ug was reverse transcribed using random hexamers. TCRdb itself ran the immunoSEQ multiplex PCR reads through MiXCR, one entry per CDR3 protein. The sample lists 150,000 or so distinct CDR3 sequences, approximately 95% occurring once. Sample: CD4+ T cells from PBMCs. Every receptor here comes from a human donor with Susac syndrome.

The chain uses TRBV9 and TRBJ2-3; D gene unclear. The CDR3 is 13 amino acids. Germline assignment: CDR1 SGDLS and CDR2 YYNGEE. Between the trimmed V and J ends, which lost 0 bases and 5 bases, there was a span of 7 bases. The CDR3 bases are TGTGCCAGCAGCGTAGATGTGGGAGATACGCAGTATTTT. Translated: CASSVDVGDTQYF.

The genes are TRBV15 and TRBJ1-4; D remains ambiguous. V was trimmed by 5 bases and J by 8 bases, leaving 9 bases between them. The CDR3 is 12 amino acids. Germline V CDR1 and CDR2: LNHNV, YYDKDF (reference sequence). The CDR3 coding sequence is TGTGCCACCAGCTATAGATACGAAAAACTGTTTTTT. The encoded protein is CATSYRYEKLFF.

The chain employs TRBV6-1 and TRBJ2-1, with D uncertain. The CDR3 sequence is 12 residues long. Trimming removed 5 bases from V and 5 bases from J, with 7 bases in between. Germline V gene data show CDR1 as MNHNS and CDR2 as SASEGT. CDR3 region: CASSLANNEQFF. CDR3 in DNA: TGTGCCAGCAGTCTTGCTAACAATGAGCAGTTCTTC.

This chain connects TRBV2 to TRBJ1-5; D is undetermined. CDR1 is SNHLY, CDR2 FYNNEI, per germline. Trimming took 6 bases from V and 2 from J, leaving 11 bases between them. The CDR3 has 14 amino acids. CDR3 sequence reads: CASSVDIGNQPQHF. For the CDR3, the DNA is TGTGCCAGCAGCGTTGACATCGGCAATCAGCCCCAGCATTTT.

The rearrangement joins TRBV9 to TRBJ2-7, with 8 bases identical to TRBD1. Germline values: CDR1 SGDLS, CDR2 YYNGEE. This CDR3 is 15 amino acids long. V trimming: 2 bases; J trimming: 2 bases; junction bases outside the gene matches: 6. CDR3 in amino acids: CASSVGQGGPYEQYF. The DNA of the CDR3 is TGTGCCAGCAGCGTCGGACAGGGTGGACCCTACGAGCAGTACTTC.

This chain joins TRBV6-2 or TRBV6-3 and TRBJ1-2; D unclear. The V gene's germline CDR1 is MNHEY and CDR2 SVGEGT. V shed 5 bases and J shed 3 bases, with 10 bases lying between them. This CDR3 region has 13 residues. CDR3 DNA: TGTGCCAGCAGTCCCGACAAATACTATGGCTACACCTTC. This sequence encodes CASSPDKYYGYTF.

This CDR3 is CASSPGRGAYEQYF. In DNA form, the CDR3 reads TGTGCCAGCAGTCCGGGACGAGGGGCCTACGAGCAGTACTTC. This chain connects TRBV2 to TRBJ2-7; tentatively, D is TRBD1 or TRBD2 (5 bases each). V was trimmed by 5 bases and J by 2 bases, leaving 13 bases between them. Germline loops: CDR1 SNHLY, CDR2 FYNNEI. This CDR3 is built from 14 residues.

The chain has TRBV7-2 and TRBJ1-2; D remains ambiguous. CDR3 size: 11 residues. The germline V gene has CDR1 SGHTA and CDR2 FQGNSA. Trimming removed 8 bases from V and 0 bases from J, with 4 bases in between. The CDR3 DNA follows: TGTGCCAGCGGAGCTAACTATGGCTACACCTTC. This translates into CASGANYGYTF.

The J gene is TRBJ2-1, the V gene TRBV5-4, with TRBD1 identical over 7 bases. The V gene end was trimmed by 0 bases and the J gene end by 9 bases; junction bases not matched to a gene: 6. CDR1 and CDR2 (germline): SGHNT, YYREEE (reference sequence). The CDR3 runs 14 residues. The CDR3 is CASSLEGGEGEQFF. The CDR3 DNA sequence: TGTGCCAGCAGCTTGGAAGGGGGCGAGGGTGAGCAGTTCTTC.

This chain links TRBV13 with TRBJ1-1; D is perhaps TRBD1 (5 bases). V shed 3 bases and J shed 3 bases, with 17 bases lying between them. Germline V CDR1 and CDR2: PRHDT, FYEKMQ (reference sequence). CDR3 size: 16 residues. The CDR3 spells CASSLTALRWDTEAFF. The CDR3 nucleotides are TGTGCCAGCAGCTTGACAGCTCTGAGATGGGACACTGAAGCTTTCTTT.

The chain is built from TRBV30 and TRBJ2-2; D may be TRBD1 or TRBD2 (5 bases each). Germline CDR1 and CDR2: GTSNPN and SVGIG (reference sequence). Trimming left V 2 bases short and J 5 bases short, with 15 bases between. This CDR3 comprises 15 residues. Here the CDR3 DNA reads TGTGCCTGGAGTCGGGACCCCGGTGGTACCGGGGAGCTGTTTTTT. Its translation: CAWSRDPGGTGELFF.

This clonotype was seen a handful of times. This sequence joins TRBV6-1 and TRBJ1-2; D is undetermined. V was pared by 8 bases and J by 2 bases, with 12 bases between. CDR1 is MNHNS, CDR2 SASEGT, per germline. The CDR3 runs to 13 residues. In DNA form, the CDR3 reads TGTGCCAGCGGGAGGGCGGGGAACTATGGCTACACCTTC. Its protein product is CASGRAGNYGYTF.

The J gene is TRBJ1-5, the V gene TRBV7-3; the D gene is possibly TRBD1 (5 bases). The V gene's germline CDR1 is SGHTA and CDR2 FQGTGA. CDR3 length: 13 residues. With 2 bases removed from V and 7 bases from J, the gap between germline ends came to 9 bases. The CDR3 protein is CASSLGRDQPQHF. CDR3 in DNA: TGTGCCAGCAGCTTAGGCAGGGACCAGCCCCAGCATTTT.

The V call is TRBV5-1, the J call TRBJ2-2; D call uncertain. Trimming left V 3 bases short and J 1 base short, with 7 bases between. This CDR3 has 14 residues. CDR1 is SGHRS and CDR2 is YFSETQ in the germline V gene. The CDR3 spells CASSSQENTGELFF. The CDR3 DNA sequence: TGCGCCAGCAGCTCGCAGGAGAACACCGGGGAGCTGTTTTTT.

J is TRBJ1-1 and V is TRBV23-1; no firm D call. TRBV23-1 qualifies as an ORF whose function is uncertain. The CDR3 loop spans 13 amino acids. Trimming stripped 3 bases from V and 4 bases from J, with 9 bases between. CDR3 DNA: TGCGCCAGCAGTCACGCTCGGTTCACTGAAGCTTTCTTT. Its protein product is CASSHARFTEAFF.

This clonotype was detected only once. This rearrangement joins TRBV29-1 to TRBJ2-3; TRBD2 aligns across 8 bases. The germline gives CDR1 SQVTM, CDR2 ANQGSEA. Trimming took 7 bases from V and 0 from J; bases not matched to a gene: 6. The CDR3 contains 14 residues. For the CDR3, the DNA is TGCAGCGCCGGGGGGGACCCTAGCACAGATACGCAGTATTTT. This translates into CSAGGDPSTDTQYF.

The rearrangement uses TRBV9 and TRBJ2-1; possible D gene TRBD2, 6 bases. Germline CDR1 and CDR2: SGDLS and YYNGEE. The CDR3 consists of 13 residues. With 4 bases removed from V and 9 bases from J, the gap between germline ends came to 14 bases. Here the CDR3 DNA reads TGTGCCAGCAGCCCCGGGGGAGGCGGTGAGCAGTTCTTC. Translating gives CASSPGGGGEQFF.

CDR3 protein: CASSSWTEEPFYGYTF. The DNA of the CDR3 is TGTGCCAGCAGCTCATGGACAGAGGAGCCTTTCTATGGCTACACCTTC. The rearrangement joins TRBV7-2 to TRBJ1-2; tentative D call: TRBD1 (6 bases). The CDR3 covers 16 residues. V was shortened by 4 bases and J by 4 bases, with 19 bases between the two germline ends. Germline V gene data show CDR1 as SGHTA and CDR2 as FQGNSA. Full variable domain (remainder filled in from reference TRBV7-2 and TRBJ1-2): GAGVSQSPSNKVTEKGKDVELRCDPISGHTALYWYRQSLGQGLEFLIYFQGNSAPDKSGLPSDRFSAERTGGSVSTLTIQRTQQEDSAVYLCASSSWTEEPFYGYTFGSGTRLTVV.

The rearrangement links TRBV5-6 to TRBJ2-2, with a possible D match to TRBD2 (6 bases). The germline gives CDR1 SGHDT, CDR2 YYEEEE. The CDR3 consists of 15 residues. The V end lost 4 bases, the J end lost 5 bases, and 15 bases lay between the germline ends. CDR3 bases: TGTGCCAGCAGCGAGTCGTGGGGGGTGACCGGGGAGCTGTTTTTT. Amino acid sequence: CASSESWGVTGELFF.

This chain connects TRBV12-3 or TRBV12-4 to TRBJ2-7; a possible D gene is TRBD2 (6 bases). V lost 7 bases and J lost 2, with 15 bases in between. The CDR3 contains 14 residues. The CDR3 DNA sequence: TGTGCCAGCACAAGCGGGTTGATCACCTACGAGCAGTACTTC. Its translation is CASTSGLITYEQYF.

The J gene is TRBJ1-6, the V gene TRBV9; 7 bases align to TRBD1. Unmatched junction bases numbered 8, after V lost 5 bases and J lost 6 bases. Germline V gene lookup returns CDR1 SGDLS and CDR2 YYNGEE. The CDR3 sequence is 15 residues long. The CDR3 nucleotides are TGTGCCAGCAGATCGGGGAGGGGGCCTAATTCACCCCTCCACTTT. It codes for CASRSGRGPNSPLHF.

This clonotype was detected a few times. This sequence joins TRBV12-3 or TRBV12-4 and TRBJ1-2, with TRBD1 matching over 7 bases. CDR3 length: 13 residues. The V segment lost 5 bases and the J segment 2 bases; nucleotides outside the gene matches: 2. The CDR3: CASSAGQNYGYTF. DNA of the CDR3: TGTGCCAGCAGTGCGGGACAGAACTATGGCTACACCTTC.

The chain recombines TRBV5-1 with TRBJ2-5, with D possibly matching TRBD2 (7 bases). Trimming removed 1 base from V and 2 bases from J, with 15 bases in between. The CDR3 is made up of 16 amino acids. CDR1 is SGHRS and CDR2 is YFSETQ in the germline V gene. DNA for the CDR3: TGCGCCAGCAGCTTGTGGGGGGGCGGGGTACAAGAGACCCAGTACTTC. Amino acids: CASSLWGGGVQETQYF.

This chain uses TRBV14 with TRBJ1-1; D uncertain. The length of the CDR3 is 15 residues. Per germline, CDR1 SGHDN and CDR2 FVKESK. The V gene lost 1 base and the J gene lost 0 bases, with 9 bases spanning the gap. The CDR3 loop reads CASSQAEWMNTEAFF. For the CDR3, the DNA is TGTGCCAGCAGCCAAGCGGAGTGGATGAACACTGAAGCTTTCTTT. Full variable domain (missing parts from reference TRBV14 and TRBJ1-1): EAGVTQFPSHSVIEKGQTVTLRCDPISGHDNLYWYRRVMGKEIKFLLHFVKESKQDESGMPNNRFLAERTGGTYSTLKVQPAELEDSGVYFCASSQAEWMNTEAFFGQGTRLTVV.

This rearrangement joins TRBV30 to TRBJ2-7; 7 bases fit TRBD2. CDR3 length: 13 residues. Germline values: CDR1 GTSNPN, CDR2 SVGIG (reference sequence). V lost 3 bases to trimming and J lost 3 bases; unmatched junction nucleotides: 5. The CDR3 loop is CAWRRAGVYEQYF. CDR3 bases: TGTGCCTGGAGGAGGGCGGGGGTCTACGAGCAGTACTTC.

The V and J genes are TRBV5-1 and TRBJ1-6; tentatively, D is TRBD1 (5 bases). The germline gives CDR1 SGHRS, CDR2 YFSETQ. The CDR3 runs 15 residues. Trimming took off 0 bases at V and 8 bases at J, with 12 bases between the two ends. The CDR3 nucleotides read TGCGCCAGCAGCTTGGGAGGGACGGATTATTCACCCCTCCACTTT. This translates into CASSLGGTDYSPLHF.

V usage is TRBV20-1 and J usage is TRBJ2-2; 9 positions match TRBD1. The V gene end was trimmed by 7 bases and the J gene end by 1 base; junction bases not matched to a gene: 10. Per germline, CDR1 DFQATT and CDR2 SNEGSKA (reference sequence). This CDR3 has 16 residues. The CDR3 spells CSVARNRGLNTGELFF. CDR3 nucleotides: TGCAGTGTGGCCCGGAACAGGGGGCTGAACACCGGGGAGCTGTTTTTT.

The V gene is TRBV19, the J gene TRBJ1-2; D perhaps matches TRBD1 (5 bases). The CDR3 has 13 amino acids. The germline gives CDR1 LNHDA, CDR2 SQIVND (reference sequence). Trimming took off 7 bases at V and 8 bases at J, with 17 bases between the two ends. CDR3 nucleotide sequence: TGTGCCAGTACCGCTACACAGGTTGGCGGCTACACCTTC. Residues: CASTATQVGGYTF.

The chain is built from TRBV7-9 and TRBJ1-2; D gene unclear. The CDR3 length is 13 residues. The V gene's germline CDR1 is SEHNR and CDR2 FQNEAQ (reference sequence). Trimming took 3 bases from V and 4 from J, leaving 9 bases between them. This CDR3 is CASSFRGTYGYTF. The DNA for the CDR3 is TGTGCCAGCAGCTTTCGAGGTACCTATGGCTACACCTTC.

About this clonotype itself: At one end, the junction sequence differs from germline, possibly due to a read error. This rearrangement joins TRBV5-8 to TRBJ1-2; D unresolved. Germline V gene lookup returns CDR1 SGHTS and CDR2 YDEGEE. The CDR3 is 13 amino acids. The CDR3 loop reads CASRWTTYYDYTF. The DNA for the CDR3 is TGTGCCAGCAGATGGACGACTTACTATGACTACACCTTC.